Ten or more counts support the clone carrying this T cell receptor (beta chain). No antigen is known for it. The beta constant-region primer was an equimolar mix of two oligonucleotides covering TRBC1 and TRBC2. The ligated cDNA underwent four PCR rounds using SP2 and nested alpha and beta constant-region primers. Ligation attached a single-stranded oligonucleotide with a 12-nucleotide UMI and the SP2 primer to the cDNA 3' end. TCRdb itself ran the UMI-ligation and nested PCR reads through MiXCR, one entry per CDR3 protein. The sample lists 25,000 to 40,000 distinct CDR3 sequences; roughly 20% were seen once. After the first PCR, alpha and beta chain libraries were processed separately. Sequential positive selection took CD4 T cells first, then CD8 T cells. This entry comes from a study of naive and memory T cell subsets. Study-level findings and limits: Over 95% of naive TCR sequences appeared only once after error correction, unlike memory subsets.

V lost 4 bases, J lost 7 bases, and 9 bases stayed unmatched. This CDR3 is built from 14 residues. The specimen was effector memory CD4+ T cells from blood. Stated subset: effector memory, CD45RA- CD27-. The clonotype originates from a human donor in good health. The chain has TRBV12-3 or TRBV12-4 and TRBJ1-1; 7 positions agree with TRBD1. The CDR3 nucleotides are TGTGCCAGCAGTTGGGACAGCCTATCTAATGAAGCTTTCTTT. It codes for CASSWDSLSNEAFF.